Listed here is a single TCR beta chain. As processed by the authors: By means of reference gene primer amplification, nucleated cell counts were estimated. Method: immunoSEQ multiplex PCR; TCRdb's copy keeps in-frame clones and lacks some. That table gives V, J and clone size, and the DNA gave D and trimming. Of around 50,000 clones in the sample, just under 90% were seen once. The germline V gene encodes CDR1 SGHAT and CDR2 FQDESV (reference sequence). This CDR3 contains 16 residues. V gave up 4 bases and J gave up 0 bases; unmatched junction bases: 8. This sample is drawn from a study of blood T cell repertoires in COVID-19. The wider study: Donors in the United States, Italy and Spain gave samples during acute or convalescent COVID-19. Sources were T cells, B-cell-depleted T cells, or PBMCs; the material itself was cDNA or gDNA.

This TCR was sampled from a man aged 60 to 69 with acute or convalescent COVID-19. This chain links TRBV11-1 with TRBJ1-1, with 7 nucleotides matching TRBD1. The sample was peripheral blood. The CDR3 protein is CASSSRATGVNTEAFF. CDR3 sequence (DNA): TGTGCCAGCAGCTCAAGGGCCACAGGGGTGAACACTGAAGCTTTCTTT.